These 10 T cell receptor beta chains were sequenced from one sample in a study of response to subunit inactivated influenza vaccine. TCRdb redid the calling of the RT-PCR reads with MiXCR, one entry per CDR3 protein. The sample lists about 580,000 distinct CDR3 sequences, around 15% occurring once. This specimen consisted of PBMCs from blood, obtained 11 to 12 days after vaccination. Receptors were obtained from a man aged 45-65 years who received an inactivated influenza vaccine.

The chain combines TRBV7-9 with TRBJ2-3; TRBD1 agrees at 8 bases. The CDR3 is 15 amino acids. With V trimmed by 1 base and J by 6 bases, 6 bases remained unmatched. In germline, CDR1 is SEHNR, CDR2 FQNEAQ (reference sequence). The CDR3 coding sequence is TGTGCCAGCAGCTTAGGATCGTACAGGGGGGATACGCAGTATTTT. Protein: CASSLGSYRGDTQYF.

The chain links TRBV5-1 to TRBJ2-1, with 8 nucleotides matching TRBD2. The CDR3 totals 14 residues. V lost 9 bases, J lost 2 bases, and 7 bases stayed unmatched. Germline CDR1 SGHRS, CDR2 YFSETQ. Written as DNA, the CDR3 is TGCGCCATCAGTAGCGGGGACGCCTACAATGAGCAGTTCTTC. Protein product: CAISSGDAYNEQFF.

CDR3 amino acids: CASSSLTDRRAFF. The CDR3 DNA follows: TGTGCCAGCAGCTCACTAACGGACCGAAGGGCTTTCTTT. V gene TRBV7-2 combines with J gene TRBJ1-1; no reliable D call. Trimming stripped 4 bases from V and 11 bases from J, with 17 bases between. Germline V gene lookup returns CDR1 SGHTA and CDR2 FQGNSA. The CDR3 has 13 residues.

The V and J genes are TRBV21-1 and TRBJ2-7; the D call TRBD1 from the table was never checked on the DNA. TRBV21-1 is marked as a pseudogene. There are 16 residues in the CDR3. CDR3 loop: CASSKGDRGISYEQYF. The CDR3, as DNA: TGTGCCAGCAGCAAAGGGGACAGGGGGATCTCCTACGAGCAGTACTTC.

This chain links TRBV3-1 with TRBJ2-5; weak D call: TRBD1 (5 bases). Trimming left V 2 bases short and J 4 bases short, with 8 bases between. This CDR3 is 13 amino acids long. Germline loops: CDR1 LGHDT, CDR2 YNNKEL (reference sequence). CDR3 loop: CASSQFTGETQYF. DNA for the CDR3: TGTGCCAGCAGCCAATTCACAGGAGAGACCCAGTACTTC.

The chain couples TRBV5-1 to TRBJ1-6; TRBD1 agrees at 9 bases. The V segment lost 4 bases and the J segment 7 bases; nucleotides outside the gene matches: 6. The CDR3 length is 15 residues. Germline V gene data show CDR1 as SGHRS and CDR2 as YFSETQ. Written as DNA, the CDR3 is TGCGCCAGCAGCAAATGGACAGGGGAAAATTCACCCCTCCACTTT. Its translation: CASSKWTGENSPLHF. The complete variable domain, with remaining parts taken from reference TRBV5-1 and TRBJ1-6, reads KAGVTQTPRYLIKTRGQQVTLSCSPISGHRSVSWYQQTPGQGLQFLFEYFSETQRNKGNFPGRFSGRQFSNSRSEMNVSTLELGDSALYLCASSKWTGENSPLHFGNGTRLTVT.

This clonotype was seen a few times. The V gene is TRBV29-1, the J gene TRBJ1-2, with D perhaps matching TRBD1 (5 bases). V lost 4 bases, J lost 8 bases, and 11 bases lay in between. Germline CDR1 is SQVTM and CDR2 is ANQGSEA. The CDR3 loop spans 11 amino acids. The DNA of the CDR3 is TGCAGCGTTGGCGGGGCTGAGGGCTACACCTTC. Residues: CSVGGAEGYTF.

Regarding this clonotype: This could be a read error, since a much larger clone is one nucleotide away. CDR3 amino acids: CASSLVGDTEAFF. The CDR3 nucleotides are TGTGCCAGCAGCTTAGTGGGGGACACTGAAGCTTTCTTT. V usage is TRBV7-2 and J usage is TRBJ1-1; D might be TRBD1 (5 bases). CDR3 length: 13 amino acids. The germline V and J ends were trimmed by 1 base and 3 bases, with 6 bases remaining between them. Per the germline V gene, CDR1 is SGHTA and CDR2 is FQGNSA.

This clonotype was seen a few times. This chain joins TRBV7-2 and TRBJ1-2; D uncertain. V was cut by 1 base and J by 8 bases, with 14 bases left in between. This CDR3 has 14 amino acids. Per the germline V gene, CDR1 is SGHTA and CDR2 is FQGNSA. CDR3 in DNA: TGTGCCAGCAGCTTAGACTGGACCGTCGGGGGCTACACCTTC. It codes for CASSLDWTVGGYTF.

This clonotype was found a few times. CDR3 amino acids: CASSSTGTPENTEAFF. CDR3 nucleotide sequence: TGTGCCAGCAGCTCCACAGGAACCCCGGAGAACACTGAAGCTTTCTTT. The rearrangement joins TRBV7-9 to TRBJ1-1, with D possibly TRBD1 on 5 matching bases. Germline V gives CDR1 SEHNR, CDR2 FQNEAQ (reference sequence). The CDR3 runs 16 residues. Between the trimmed V and J ends, which lost 4 bases and 1 base, there was a span of 16 bases.